Listed below are T cell receptor beta chains from one sample, sequenced in a study of blood T cell repertoires in COVID-19. TCRdb's copy holds only in-frame clones and misses some; the assay was immunoSEQ multiplex PCR. The data contain 200,000 to 300,000 clones, 70% to 90% of them singletons. Sequences were obtained from peripheral blood. The receptors stem from a woman aged 60-75 years with COVID-19, enrolled during active disease. CDR3s include the opening cysteine and the closing phenylalanine or tryptophan. The D gene is left open where the match is weak. Clone size appears in some rows only: once, few, many, or a class for an expanded clone.

TRBJ1-5 . TRBV6-6 . CASSPATLGLQVQPQHF TGTGCCAGCAGTCCCGCTACTTTGGGCCTCCAGGTCCAACCCCAGCATTTT
TRBJ1-5 . TRBV19 TRBD1 CASRQAGGSNQPQHF TGTGCCAGTAGACAAGCAGGGGGGAGCAATCAGCCCCAGCATTTT
TRBJ2-5 once TRBV6-6 TRBD2 CASSFGLAGSKETQYF TGTGCCAGCAGTTTCGGACTAGCGGGGTCAAAAGAGACCCAGTACTTC
TRBJ1-6 few TRBV5-1 . CASSLGGGNSPLHF TGCGCCAGCAGCCTCGGGGGAGGTAATTCACCCCTCCACTTT
TRBJ1-2 . TRBV30 TRBD1 CAWSDRGDYGYTF TGTGCCTGGTCGGACAGGGGAGACTATGGCTACACCTTC
TRBJ1-1 . TRBV6-5 TRBD1 CASTRTGGGEAFF TGTGCCAGCACCAGGACAGGTGGAGGTGAAGCTTTCTTT
TRBJ2-7 . TRBV5-6 . CASSFGPTTYEQYF TGTGCCAGCAGCTTCGGACCGACTACCTACGAGCAGTACTTC
TRBJ1-1 . TRBV11-2 . CASSLGGEGEAFF TGTGCCAGCAGCTTAGGAGGGGAGGGTGAAGCTTTCTTT
TRBJ1-1 once TRBV28 . CASSLRSEAFF TGTGCCAGCAGTTTACGCAGTGAAGCTTTCTTT
TRBJ1-6 . TRBV28 . CASSSRATPLHF TGTGCCAGCAGTTCCAGGGCCACCCCCCTCCACTTT
TRBJ1-1 few TRBV6-2/TRBV6-3 . CASSYVGLAEAFF TGTGCCAGCAGTTACGTGGGACTGGCTGAAGCTTTCTTT
TRBJ1-5 once TRBV9 . CASSPRGNQPQHF TGTGCCAGCAGCCCCCGGGGGAATCAGCCCCAGCATTTT
TRBJ2-5 . TRBV30 TRBD2 CASTRLSGRETQYF TGTGCCTCCACCAGACTAAGCGGGAGAGAGACCCAGTACTTC
TRBJ2-7 . TRBV29-1 . CSVGTVRGVGYEQYF TGCAGCGTTGGGACCGTCAGGGGCGTGGGCTACGAGCAGTACTTC
TRBJ1-2 . TRBV18 TRBD1 CASSPGTDNYGYTF TGTGCCAGCTCACCTGGGACAGACAACTATGGCTACACCTTC
TRBJ1-2 few TRBV29-1 . CSVDGGYGYTF TGCAGCGTTGACGGGGGCTATGGCTACACCTTC
TRBJ1-1 . TRBV6-6 TRBD1 CASSYSGQTNTEAFF TGTGCCAGCAGTTACTCGGGACAGACTAACACTGAAGCTTTCTTT
TRBJ2-5 . TRBV6-2/TRBV6-3 . CASSYSMFQREETQYF TGTGCCAGCAGTTACTCGATGTTTCAGCGGGAAGAGACCCAGTACTTC
TRBJ2-7 . TRBV6-5 . CASRGGVSYEQYF TGTGCCAGCAGAGGCGGGGTGTCCTACGAGCAGTACTTC
TRBJ2-6 . TRBV7-9 . CASSLEQGFSGANVLTF TGTGCCAGCAGCTTAGAACAGGGATTCTCTGGGGCCAACGTCCTGACTTTC
TRBJ2-5 . TRBV5-1 . CASSLAGTLQETQYF TGCGCCAGCAGCTTGGCCGGGACTTTACAAGAGACCCAGTACTTC
TRBJ1-1 . TRBV10-3 . CAISGSRVHTEAFF TGTGCCATCAGTGGCAGCAGGGTACACACTGAAGCTTTCTTT
TRBJ1-1 few TRBV9 . CASSVGAQLNTEAFF TGTGCCAGCAGCGTAGGGGCCCAACTGAACACTGAAGCTTTCTTT
TRBJ2-3 . TRBV19 . CASTFSGSTDTQYF TGTGCCAGTACTTTTAGCGGAAGCACAGATACGCAGTATTTT
TRBJ1-6 once TRBV11-2 . CASSFMRNSPLHF TGTGCCAGCAGCTTTATGAGGAATTCACCCCTCCACTTT
TRBJ2-1 . TRBV9 TRBD1 CASSYPLSGGSSYNEQFF TGTGCCAGCAGCTACCCCCTCTCAGGGGGTAGCTCCTACAATGAGCAGTTCTTC
TRBJ1-5 once TRBV30 . CAWSAVRGRQTQHF TGTGCCTGGAGTGCCGTCCGAGGGAGGCAGACCCAGCATTTT
TRBJ1-5 . TRBV2 TRBD1 CASRPGQGRGQPQHF TGTGCCAGCAGGCCGGGACAGGGGAGGGGACAGCCCCAGCATTTT
TRBJ2-5 . TRBV28 . CASSRNRVQETQYF TGTGCCAGCAGCCGTAACAGGGTCCAAGAGACCCAGTACTTC
TRBJ2-3 . TRBV5-1 . CASSLASKSAGKGGDTQYF TGCGCCAGCAGCTTGGCTTCCAAAAGCGCTGGGAAAGGGGGAGATACGCAGTATTTT
TRBJ2-2 . TRBV4-1 TRBD1 CASSQDEFRGRAGELFF TGCGCCAGCAGCCAGGACGAATTCAGGGGGCGCGCCGGGGAGCTGTTTTTT
TRBJ1-1 . TRBV16 TRBD1 CASSHTRDRALRAFF TGTGCCAGCAGCCATACTCGCGACAGGGCCCTGAGGGCTTTCTTT
TRBJ1-2 . TRBV2 TRBD1 CASSERGPYYGYTF TGTGCCAGCAGCGAAAGGGGGCCCTACTATGGCTACACCTTC
TRBJ2-7 . TRBV27 . CASSRITGVGYEQYF TGTGCCAGCAGCCGTATAACGGGGGTCGGTTACGAGCAGTACTTC
TRBJ2-1 . TRBV5-1 . CASSVSGGLYNEQFF TGCGCCAGCAGCGTCTCCGGTGGGCTTTACAATGAGCAGTTCTTC
TRBJ2-1 . TRBV5-1 TRBD1 CASRTGPERDEQFF TGCGCCAGCCGGACAGGGCCTGAGCGTGATGAGCAGTTCTTC
TRBJ1-1 . TRBV9 . CASAGYSEAFF TGTGCCAGCGCCGGGTATTCTGAAGCTTTCTTT
TRBJ1-1 . TRBV25-1 . CASSEAGRDTEAFF TGTGCCAGCAGTGAGGCGGGCCGGGACACTGAAGCTTTCTTT
TRBJ2-4 . TRBV6-6 TRBD2 CASSYGAGEDIQYF TGTGCCAGCAGTTACGGGGCGGGAGAGGACATTCAGTACTTC
TRBJ1-1 . TRBV29-1 TRBD1 CSVPTGVRQAFF TGCAGCGTCCCCACAGGGGTGAGACAAGCTTTCTTT
TRBJ2-1 . TRBV12-5 . CASGSRYPSSYNEQFF TGTGCTAGTGGTTCCCGATACCCGAGCTCCTACAATGAGCAGTTCTTC
TRBJ1-1 . TRBV27 . CASSYLVHRARGTEAFF TGTGCCAGCAGTTACCTAGTCCACAGGGCCAGGGGCACTGAAGCTTTCTTT